The rows below give T cell receptor beta chains drawn from one sample of a study of molecular identifiers for immune sequencing clone quantification. TCRdb recomputed calls from the PCR reads with MiXCR, one row per CDR3 protein. Seen here are about 35,000 distinct CDR3 sequences, about a fifth observed once, and the top ten hold approximately 1%. The sample consisted of naive CD8+ T cells from blood, with Jurkat cell RNA spiked in. The origin of the receptors is a human donor in good health. Some libraries in this study had Jurkat cell RNA spiked in. Each CDR3 is given with its conserved first and last residue.

j_call v_call cdr3_aa
TRBJ2-7 TRBV20-1 CSASRTSGSPQAYEQYF
TRBJ2-1 TRBV7-2 CASRPPPEVEQFF
TRBJ2-7 TRBV9 CASSVASGDSAQYF
TRBJ2-5 TRBV20-1 CSASALAGETQYF
TRBJ2-5 TRBV29-1 CSVEDGTLVVQETQYF
TRBJ2-1 TRBV19 CVSSILAGLYNEQFF
TRBJ2-3 TRBV4-3 CASSQSPGQISTDTQYF
TRBJ2-1 TRBV4-1 CASRRPEGAPDEQFF
TRBJ2-3 TRBV11-2 CASSLGTGVAGDTQYF
TRBJ2-2 TRBV27 CASSLSWNTGELLF
TRBJ2-3 TRBV6-6 CASSKIGQGLTDTQYF
TRBJ2-3 TRBV12-3/TRBV12-4 CASSVTGAATDTQYF
TRBJ2-1 TRBV5-1 CASSLVTGGRSNEQFF
TRBJ2-1 TRBV19 CASSISDLYNEQFF
TRBJ2-2 TRBV15 CATTRTGNTGELFF
TRBJ2-3 TRBV27 CASSPRGFGVTDTQYF
TRBJ2-7 TRBV6-1 CASSSHRSGLSYEQYF
TRBJ2-2 TRBV5-5 CASNHILAATGELFF
TRBJ2-1 TRBV29-1 CSVDGLAPNNEQFF
TRBJ2-1 TRBV15 CATSRETSGRVYEQFF
TRBJ2-2 TRBV12-3/TRBV12-4 CASSARANTGELFF
TRBJ2-7 TRBV6-2/TRBV6-3 CASSDQVAVEEVREQYF
TRBJ2-5 TRBV4-1 CASSQPTHGLAGDQETQYF
TRBJ2-3 TRBV7-2 CASSIYGTSGSWSDTQYF
TRBJ2-5 TRBV7-9 CASSPPLQETQYF
TRBJ2-7 TRBV4-3 CASSQTGGGYEQYF
TRBJ2-6 TRBV24-1 CATSDHSTDSGANVLTF
TRBJ2-3 TRBV6-6 CASSSSGPSTDTQYF
TRBJ1-1 TRBV23-1 CASSQSSKGDRPGLNTEAFF
TRBJ1-1 TRBV6-5 CASSSGTGSIDTEAFF
TRBJ2-5 TRBV6-5 CASSYSMFDERYF
TRBJ2-2 TRBV4-1 CASSQSGNTGELFF
TRBJ2-7 TRBV5-5 CASSWGDYEQYF
TRBJ2-7 TRBV20-1 CSARERRQDLSYEQYF
TRBJ2-5 TRBV29-1 CSVEEGLARETQYF
TRBJ2-2 TRBV20-1 CSAEDRENTGELFF
TRBJ2-7 TRBV6-5 CASSPRVGPAVYEQYF
TRBJ2-2 TRBV19 CASSLSGRAVGELFF
TRBJ2-3 TRBV4-1 CASSQAPGLAGATDTQYF
TRBJ2-3 TRBV10-3 CAIGELGPGDTQYF
TRBJ2-7 TRBV5-6 CASSLAGTVYEQYF
TRBJ2-1 TRBV20-1 CSARGWQVSYNEQFF
TRBJ2-1 TRBV12-3/TRBV12-4 CASSFDSSSYNEQFF
TRBJ2-1 TRBV7-9 CASSPRTSGSSYNEQFF
TRBJ2-1 TRBV28 CASSPPGEFVSKQFF
TRBJ2-3 TRBV20-1 CSAGPGITDTQYF
TRBJ1-5 TRBV6-2/TRBV6-3 CASRLTGEIEPQHF
TRBJ1-1 TRBV7-9 CASSLSTENTEAFF